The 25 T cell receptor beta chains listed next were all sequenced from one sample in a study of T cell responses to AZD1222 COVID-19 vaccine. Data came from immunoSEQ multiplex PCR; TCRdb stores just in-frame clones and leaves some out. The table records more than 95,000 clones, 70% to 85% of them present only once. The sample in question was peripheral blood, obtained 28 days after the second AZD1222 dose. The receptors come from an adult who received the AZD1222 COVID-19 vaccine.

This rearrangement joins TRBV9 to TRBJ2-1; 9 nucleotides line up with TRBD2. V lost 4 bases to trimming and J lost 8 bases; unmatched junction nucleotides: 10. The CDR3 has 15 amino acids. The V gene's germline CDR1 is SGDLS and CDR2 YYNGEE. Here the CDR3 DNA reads TGTGCCAGCAGCCCCCTGCGGGGGGGCCCGGATGAGCAGTTCTTC. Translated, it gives CASSPLRGGPDEQFF.

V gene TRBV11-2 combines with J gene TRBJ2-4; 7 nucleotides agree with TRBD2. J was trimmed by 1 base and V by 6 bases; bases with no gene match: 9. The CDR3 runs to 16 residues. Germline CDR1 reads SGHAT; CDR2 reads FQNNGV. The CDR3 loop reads CASRREGDSAKNIQYF. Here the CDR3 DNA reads TGTGCCAGCAGAAGGGAGGGCGACTCGGCCAAAAACATTCAGTACTTC.

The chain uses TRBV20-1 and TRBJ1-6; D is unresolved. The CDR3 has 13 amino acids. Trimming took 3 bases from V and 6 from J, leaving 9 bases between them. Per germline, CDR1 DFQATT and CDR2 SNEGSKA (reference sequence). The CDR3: CSASGQSNSPLHF. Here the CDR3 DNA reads TGCAGTGCTAGTGGGCAGTCTAATTCACCCCTCCACTTT.

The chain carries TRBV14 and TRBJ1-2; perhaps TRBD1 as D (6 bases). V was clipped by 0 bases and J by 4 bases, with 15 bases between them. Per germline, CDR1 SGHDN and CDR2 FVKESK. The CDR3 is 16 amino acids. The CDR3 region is CASSQDLGGMGYGYTF. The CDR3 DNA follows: TGTGCCAGCAGCCAAGATCTTGGGGGCATGGGCTATGGCTACACCTTC.

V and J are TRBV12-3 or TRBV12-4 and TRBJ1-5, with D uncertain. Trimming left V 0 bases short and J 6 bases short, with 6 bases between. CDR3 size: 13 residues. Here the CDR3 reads CASSLAQIQPQHF. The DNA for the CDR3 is TGTGCCAGCAGTTTAGCCCAGATTCAGCCCCAGCATTTT.

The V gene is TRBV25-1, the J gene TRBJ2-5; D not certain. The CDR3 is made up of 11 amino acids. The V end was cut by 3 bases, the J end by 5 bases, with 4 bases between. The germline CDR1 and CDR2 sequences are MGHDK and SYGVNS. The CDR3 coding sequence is TGTGCCAGCAGTGAGGGGGAGACCCAGTACTTC. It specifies CASSEGETQYF.

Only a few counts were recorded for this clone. Here the CDR3 reads CASSNTAYSYNSPLHF. DNA of the CDR3: TGTGCCAGCAGTAACACGGCGTACTCCTATAATTCACCCCTCCACTTT. This chain joins TRBV28 and TRBJ1-6, with unresolved D. Germline V gene sequence: CDR1 MDHEN, CDR2 SYDVKM. V gave up 5 bases and J gave up 0 bases, with 11 bases separating them. The CDR3 is 16 residues long. Variable domain in full (rest from reference TRBV28 and TRBJ1-6): DVKVTQSSRYLVKRTGEKVFLECVQDMDHENMFWYRQDPGLGLRLIYFSYDVKMKEKGDIPEGYSVSREKKERFSLILESASTNQTSMYLCASSNTAYSYNSPLHFGNGTRLTVT.

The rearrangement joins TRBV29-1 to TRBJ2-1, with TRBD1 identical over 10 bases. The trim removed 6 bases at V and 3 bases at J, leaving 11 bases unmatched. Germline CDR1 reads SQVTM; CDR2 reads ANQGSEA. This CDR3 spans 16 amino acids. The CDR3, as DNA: TGCAGCGTAAAGTTAATCCGGGACAGGGGCTACAATGAGCAGTTCTTC. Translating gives CSVKLIRDRGYNEQFF.

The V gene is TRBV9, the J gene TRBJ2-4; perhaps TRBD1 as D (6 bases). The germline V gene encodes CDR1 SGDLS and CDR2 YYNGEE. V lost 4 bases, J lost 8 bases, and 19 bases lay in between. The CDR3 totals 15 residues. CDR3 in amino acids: CASSPYPQGGDIQYF. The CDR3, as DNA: TGTGCCAGCAGCCCCTACCCACAGGGTGGAGACATTCAGTACTTC.

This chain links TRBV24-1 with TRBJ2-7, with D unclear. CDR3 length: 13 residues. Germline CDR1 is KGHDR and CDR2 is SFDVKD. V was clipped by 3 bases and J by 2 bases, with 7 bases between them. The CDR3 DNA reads TGTGCCACCAGTGATCCTACTACCTACGAGCAGTACTTC. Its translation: CATSDPTTYEQYF.

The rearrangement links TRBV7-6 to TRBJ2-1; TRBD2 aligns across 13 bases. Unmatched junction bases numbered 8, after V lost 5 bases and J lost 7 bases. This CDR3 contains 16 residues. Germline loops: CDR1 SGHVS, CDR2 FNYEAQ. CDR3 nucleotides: TGTGCCAGCAGCGGACTAGCGGGGGCCACCAGGAATGAGCAGTTCTTC. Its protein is CASSGLAGATRNEQFF.

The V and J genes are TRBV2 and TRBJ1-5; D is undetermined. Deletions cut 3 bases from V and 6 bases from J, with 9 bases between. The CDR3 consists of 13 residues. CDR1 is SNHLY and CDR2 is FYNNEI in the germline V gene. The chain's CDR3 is CASSDDRPQPQHF. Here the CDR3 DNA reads TGTGCCAGCAGTGATGACCGGCCTCAGCCCCAGCATTTT.

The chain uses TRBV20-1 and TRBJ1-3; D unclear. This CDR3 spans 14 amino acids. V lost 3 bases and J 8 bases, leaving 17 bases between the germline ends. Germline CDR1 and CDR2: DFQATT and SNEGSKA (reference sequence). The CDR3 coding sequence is TGCAGTGCTAGTCAGCTCGGGGTACTTGACACCATATATTTT. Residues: CSASQLGVLDTIYF.

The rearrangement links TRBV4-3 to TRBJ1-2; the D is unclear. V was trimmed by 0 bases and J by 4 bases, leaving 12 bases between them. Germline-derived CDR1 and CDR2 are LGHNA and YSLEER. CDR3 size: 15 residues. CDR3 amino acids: CASSQDIGGLYGYTF. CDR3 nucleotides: TGCGCCAGCAGCCAAGATATTGGAGGGCTCTATGGCTACACCTTC.

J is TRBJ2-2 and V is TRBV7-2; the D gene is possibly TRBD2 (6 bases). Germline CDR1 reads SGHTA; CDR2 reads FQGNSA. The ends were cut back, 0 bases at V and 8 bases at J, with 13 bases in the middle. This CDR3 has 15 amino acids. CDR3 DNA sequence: TGTGCCAGCAGCTTAGCAGGAGGGTGGGCAGGGGAGCTGTTTTTT. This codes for CASSLAGGWAGELFF.

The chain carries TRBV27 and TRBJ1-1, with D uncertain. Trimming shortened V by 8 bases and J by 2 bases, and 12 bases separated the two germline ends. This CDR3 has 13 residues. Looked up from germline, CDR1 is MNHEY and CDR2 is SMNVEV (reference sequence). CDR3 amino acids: CASAVSLNTEAFF. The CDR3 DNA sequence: TGTGCCAGCGCGGTTTCTCTTAACACTGAAGCTTTCTTT.

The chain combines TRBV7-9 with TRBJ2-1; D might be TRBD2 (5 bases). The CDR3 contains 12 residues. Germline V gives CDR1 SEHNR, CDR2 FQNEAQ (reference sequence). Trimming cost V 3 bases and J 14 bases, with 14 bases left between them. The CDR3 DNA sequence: TGTGCCAGCAGCTTGGTGGTAGCGCGTAAGTTCTTC. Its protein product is CASSLVVARKFF.

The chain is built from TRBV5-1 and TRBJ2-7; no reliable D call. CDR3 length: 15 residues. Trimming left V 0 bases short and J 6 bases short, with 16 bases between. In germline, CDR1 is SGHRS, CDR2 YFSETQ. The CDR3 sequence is CASSLDPAPSGEQYF. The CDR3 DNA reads TGCGCCAGCAGCTTGGATCCAGCCCCCAGTGGCGAGCAGTACTTC.

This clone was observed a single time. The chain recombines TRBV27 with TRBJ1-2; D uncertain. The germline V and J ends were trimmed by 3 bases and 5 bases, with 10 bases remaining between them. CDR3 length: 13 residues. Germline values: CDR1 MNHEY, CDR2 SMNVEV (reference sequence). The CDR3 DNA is TGTGCCAGCAGTTTCCGGCAGAATTATGGCTACACCTTC. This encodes CASSFRQNYGYTF.

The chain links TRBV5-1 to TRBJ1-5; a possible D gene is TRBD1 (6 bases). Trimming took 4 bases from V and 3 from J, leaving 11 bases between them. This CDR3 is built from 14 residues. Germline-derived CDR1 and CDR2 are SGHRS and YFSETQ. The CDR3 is CASSLTGFNQPQHF. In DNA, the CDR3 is TGCGCCAGCAGCCTGACAGGTTTCAATCAGCCCCAGCATTTT.

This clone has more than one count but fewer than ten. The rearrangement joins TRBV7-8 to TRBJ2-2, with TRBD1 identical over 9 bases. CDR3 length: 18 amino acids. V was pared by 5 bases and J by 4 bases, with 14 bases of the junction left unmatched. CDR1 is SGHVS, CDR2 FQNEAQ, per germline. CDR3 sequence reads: CASSRPGTGILGTGELFF. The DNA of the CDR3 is TGTGCCAGCAGCCGTCCCGGGACAGGGATTCTGGGCACCGGGGAGCTGTTTTTT.

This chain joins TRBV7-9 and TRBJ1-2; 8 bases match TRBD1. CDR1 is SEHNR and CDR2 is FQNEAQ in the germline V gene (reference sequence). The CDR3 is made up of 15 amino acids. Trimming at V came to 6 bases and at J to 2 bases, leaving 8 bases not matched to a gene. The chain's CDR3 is CASSNTGGANYGYTF. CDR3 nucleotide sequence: TGTGCCAGCAGTAACACAGGGGGTGCCAACTATGGCTACACCTTC.

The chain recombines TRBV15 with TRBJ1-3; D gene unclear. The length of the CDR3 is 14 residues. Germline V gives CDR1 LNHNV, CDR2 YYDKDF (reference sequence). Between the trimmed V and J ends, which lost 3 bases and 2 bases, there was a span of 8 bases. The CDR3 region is CATSSGVTGNTIYF. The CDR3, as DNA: TGTGCCACCAGCAGCGGGGTAACTGGAAACACCATATATTTT. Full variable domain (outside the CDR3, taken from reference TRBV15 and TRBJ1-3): DAMVIQNPRYQVTQFGKPVTLSCSQTLNHNVMYWYQQKSSQAPKLLFHYYDKDFNNEADTPDNFQSRRPNTSFCFLDIRSPGLGDTAMYLCATSSGVTGNTIYFGEGSWLTVV.

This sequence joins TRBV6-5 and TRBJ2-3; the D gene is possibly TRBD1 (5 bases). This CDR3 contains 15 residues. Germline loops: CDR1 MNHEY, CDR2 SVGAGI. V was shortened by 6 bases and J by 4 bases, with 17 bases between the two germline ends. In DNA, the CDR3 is TGTGCCAGCAGAGGTAGACAGATAGTGCCAGATACGCAGTATTTT. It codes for CASRGRQIVPDTQYF.

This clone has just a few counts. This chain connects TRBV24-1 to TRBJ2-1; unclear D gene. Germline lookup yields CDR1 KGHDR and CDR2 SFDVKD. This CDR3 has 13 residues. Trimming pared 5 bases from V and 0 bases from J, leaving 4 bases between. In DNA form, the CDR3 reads TGTGCCACCAGTGCGAGCTCCTACAATGAGCAGTTCTTC. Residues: CATSASSYNEQFF.